This TCR beta chain is from a study of OX40 agonist ivuxolimab in advanced cancers. Across the study: The group had a mean age of around 60 years, ranged from about 20 to 79, and was 80% to 85% male.

Autoimmune disease history or systemic immunosuppression was exclusionary. Produced via immunoSEQ multiplex PCR; TCRdb's table is partial and in-frame only. The sample lists around 65,000 clones, approximately 92% occurring once. A remark on this clone: Its antigen is unidentified.

Study-wide points: It was also the case that some nonresponders had low normalized T-cell clonal expansion. There were, on average, more expanded clones in CD8+ T cells than in CD4+.

This TCR came from an adult with an advanced solid tumor such as melanoma, head and neck, liver or kidney cancer. The source was CD4+ or CD8+ T cells sorted from blood, collected in a trial of the OX40 agonist ivuxolimab.

CDR3: CSVETGGTYEQYF. DNA for the CDR3: TGCAGCGTTGAGACGGGGGGGACCTACGAGCAGTACTTC. The rearrangement uses TRBV29-1 and TRBJ2-7; 8 bases agree with TRBD2. Germline V gene sequence: CDR1 SQVTM, CDR2 ANQGSEA. V trimming: 3 bases; J trimming: 2 bases; junction bases outside the gene matches: 3. This CDR3 has 13 amino acids.